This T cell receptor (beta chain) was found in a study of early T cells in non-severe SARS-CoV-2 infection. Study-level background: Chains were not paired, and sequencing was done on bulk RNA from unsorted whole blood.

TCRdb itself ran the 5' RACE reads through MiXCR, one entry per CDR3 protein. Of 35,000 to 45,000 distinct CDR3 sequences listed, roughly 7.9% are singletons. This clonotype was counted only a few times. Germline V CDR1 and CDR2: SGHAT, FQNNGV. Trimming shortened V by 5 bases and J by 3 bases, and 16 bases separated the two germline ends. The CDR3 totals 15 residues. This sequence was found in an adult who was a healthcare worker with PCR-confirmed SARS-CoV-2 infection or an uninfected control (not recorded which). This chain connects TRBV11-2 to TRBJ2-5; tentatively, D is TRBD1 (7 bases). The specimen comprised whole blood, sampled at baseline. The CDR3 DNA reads TGTGCCAGCAGCCCGGGGGTAGGGGGCGAAGAGACCCAGTACTTC. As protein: CASSPGVGGEETQYF.